A single sample is the source of the 11 T cell receptor beta chains below, sequenced in a study of cytomegalovirus exposure and HLA in healthy donors. Amplification used 60 Vbeta primers and 13 Jbeta primers. Data came from immunoSEQ multiplex PCR; TCRdb stores just in-frame clones and leaves some out. The data contain some 160,000 clones, just over 75% of them singletons. The sample was PBMCs. The receptors were sampled from a man aged 40-50 years in good health and CMV-seronegative.

This clone was counted only a few times. The CDR3 DNA reads TGCAGCGCGAAAGGGACTAGCGGGAGCCCCGGGGAGCTGTTTTTT. Amino acid sequence: CSAKGTSGSPGELFF. The V gene is TRBV29-1, the J gene TRBJ2-2, with 14 nucleotides matching TRBD2. Germline values: CDR1 SQVTM, CDR2 ANQGSEA. V trimming: 7 bases; J trimming: 6 bases; junction bases outside the gene matches: 7. This CDR3 region has 15 residues.

This rearrangement joins TRBV5-4 to TRBJ1-1; 8 bases align to TRBD1. There are 14 residues in the CDR3. Trimming took 3 bases from V and 10 from J; bases not matched to a gene: 11. Germline V lookup: CDR1 SGHNT, CDR2 YYREEE (reference sequence). Written as DNA, the CDR3 is TGTGCCAGCAGCTCGGACAGGGCGCTAAAAGGAGCTTTCTTT. Protein: CASSSDRALKGAFF.

This clone showed up just once. The gene calls are TRBV6-5 and TRBJ2-2; 7 nucleotides line up with TRBD1. After removal of 7 bases from V and 4 bases from J, the junction contained 9 bases not matched to a gene. Germline V CDR1 and CDR2: MNHEY, SVGAGI. The CDR3 has 15 amino acids. CDR3 DNA sequence: TGTGCCAGCACCCCTACAGGGGTTCGCACCGGGGAGCTGTTTTTT. It yields the protein CASTPTGVRTGELFF.

V is TRBV11-2 and J is TRBJ2-7; 8 positions match TRBD1. J lost 7 bases, V lost 2 bases, and 7 bases had no gene match. There are 14 residues in the CDR3. Germline CDR1 reads SGHAT; CDR2 reads FQNNGV. The CDR3 coding sequence is TGTGCCAGCAGCTTAAGTCCAGGGGGCTATGAGCAGTACTTC. Its protein product is CASSLSPGGYEQYF.

The table lists this clone with a count of one. V and J are TRBV5-1 and TRBJ2-1; perhaps TRBD2 as D (6 bases). Trimming removed 4 bases at V and 0 bases at J, with 11 bases between. Looked up from germline, CDR1 is SGHRS and CDR2 is YFSETQ. The CDR3 covers 15 residues. DNA of the CDR3: TGCGCCAGCAGCACGGGGGTTAGCTCCTACAATGAGCAGTTCTTC. It yields the protein CASSTGVSSYNEQFF. Looking up the rest from reference TRBV5-1 and TRBJ2-1 gives the full variable domain: KAGVTQTPRYLIKTRGQQVTLSCSPISGHRSVSWYQQTPGQGLQFLFEYFSETQRNKGNFPGRFSGRQFSNSRSEMNVSTLELGDSALYLCASSTGVSSYNEQFFGPGTRLTVL.

This clone was observed a handful of times. J is TRBJ1-3 and V is TRBV19; perhaps TRBD1 as D (6 bases). The CDR3 extends over 15 amino acids. The V end was cut by 10 bases, the J end by 0 bases, with 16 bases between. Germline lookup yields CDR1 LNHDA and CDR2 SQIVND (reference sequence). The CDR3 spells CATVGRQVSGNTIYF. CDR3 bases: TGTGCCACCGTCGGTCGACAGGTCTCTGGAAACACCATATATTTT.

The chain combines TRBV7-3 with TRBJ2-4; the match to TRBD2 covers 10 bases. The V segment lost 5 bases and the J segment 6 bases; nucleotides outside the gene matches: 10. Germline CDR1 is SGHTA and CDR2 is FQGTGA. This CDR3 has 16 residues. This CDR3 is CASSQGLANRTNIQYF. CDR3 nucleotides: TGTGCCAGCAGCCAGGGACTAGCGAACCGTACAAACATTCAGTACTTC. The whole variable domain, filled in from reference TRBV7-3 and TRBJ2-4, reads GAGVSQTPSNKVTEKGKYVELRCDPISGHTALYWYRQSLGQGPEFLIYFQGTGAADDSGLPNDRFFAVRPEGSVSTLKIQRTERGDSAVYLCASSQGLANRTNIQYFGAGTRLSVL.

This chain links TRBV7-3 with TRBJ1-6, with 11 bases matching TRBD1. This CDR3 is 17 amino acids long. Trimming removed 2 bases from V and 7 bases from J; junction bases left unmatched: 7. Germline V lookup: CDR1 SGHTA, CDR2 FQGTGA. This CDR3 is CASSLDGTGGLNSPLHF. Written as DNA, the CDR3 is TGTGCCAGCAGCTTAGACGGGACAGGGGGACTAAATTCACCCCTCCACTTT.

This clone appeared a few times. The chain is built from TRBV5-1 and TRBJ2-2, with 14 nucleotides matching TRBD2. Germline trimming cut 4 bases from V and 7 bases from J; bases unmatched to any gene: 6. Germline V lookup: CDR1 SGHRS, CDR2 YFSETQ. This CDR3 is built from 16 residues. The CDR3 sequence: CASSRGLAGENGELFF. The CDR3 DNA sequence: TGCGCCAGCAGCAGGGGACTAGCGGGAGAAAACGGGGAGCTGTTTTTT.

This clone was seen just once. The J gene is TRBJ2-1, the V gene TRBV7-2; D may be TRBD2 (5 bases). CDR3 size: 15 residues. The V gene's germline CDR1 is SGHTA and CDR2 FQGNSA. Trimming pared 4 bases from V and 2 bases from J, leaving 12 bases between. CDR3 protein: CASSSFEGPYNEQFF. The CDR3 region has the DNA TGTGCCAGCAGCTCCTTCGAGGGTCCCTACAATGAGCAGTTCTTC.

The gene calls are TRBV13 and TRBJ2-3; 8 bases match TRBD1. V shed 0 bases, J shed 4 bases, and the junction held 6 bases outside the gene matches. The CDR3 runs to 16 residues. CDR1 and CDR2 from the germline V gene are PRHDT and FYEKMQ (reference sequence). Here the CDR3 reads CASSLGQGASADTQYF. In DNA form, the CDR3 reads TGTGCCAGCAGCTTAGGGCAGGGGGCGAGCGCAGATACGCAGTATTTT.